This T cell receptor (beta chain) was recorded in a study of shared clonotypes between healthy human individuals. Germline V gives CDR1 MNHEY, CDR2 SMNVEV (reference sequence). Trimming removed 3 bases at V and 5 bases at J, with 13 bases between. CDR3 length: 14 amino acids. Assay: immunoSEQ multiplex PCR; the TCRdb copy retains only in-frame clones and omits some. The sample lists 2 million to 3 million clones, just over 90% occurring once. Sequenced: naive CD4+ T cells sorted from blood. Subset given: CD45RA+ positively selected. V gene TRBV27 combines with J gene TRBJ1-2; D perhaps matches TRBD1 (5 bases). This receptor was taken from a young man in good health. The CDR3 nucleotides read TGTGCCAGCAGTTTGGCCGGGACCGATTATGGCTACACCTTC. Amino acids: CASSLAGTDYGYTF.